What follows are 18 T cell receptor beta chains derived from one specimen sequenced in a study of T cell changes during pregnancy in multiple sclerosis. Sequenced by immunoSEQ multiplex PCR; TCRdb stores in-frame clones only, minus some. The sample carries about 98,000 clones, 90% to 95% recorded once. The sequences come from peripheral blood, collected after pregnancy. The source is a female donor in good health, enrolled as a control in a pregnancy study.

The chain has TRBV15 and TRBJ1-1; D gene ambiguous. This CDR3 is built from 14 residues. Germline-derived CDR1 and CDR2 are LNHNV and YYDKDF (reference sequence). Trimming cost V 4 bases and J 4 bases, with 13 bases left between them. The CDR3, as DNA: TGTGCCACCAGCACTCCTCAGACGGGCACTGAAGCTTTCTTT. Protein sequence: CATSTPQTGTEAFF.

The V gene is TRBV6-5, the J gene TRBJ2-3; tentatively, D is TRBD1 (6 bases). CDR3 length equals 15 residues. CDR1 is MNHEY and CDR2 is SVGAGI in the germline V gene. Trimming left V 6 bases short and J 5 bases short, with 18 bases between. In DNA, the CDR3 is TGTGCCAGCAGACTCACAGGGCCCCCCGGAGATACGCAGTATTTT. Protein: CASRLTGPPGDTQYF.

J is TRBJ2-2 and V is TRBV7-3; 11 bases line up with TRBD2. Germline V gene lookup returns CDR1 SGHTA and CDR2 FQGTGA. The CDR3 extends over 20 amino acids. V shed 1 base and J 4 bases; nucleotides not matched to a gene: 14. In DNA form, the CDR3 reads TGTGCCAGCAGCTTAAACGACTTAGCGGGGGGGCCGTACGGCACCGGGGAGCTGTTTTTT. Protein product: CASSLNDLAGGPYGTGELFF.

The CDR3 reads CASTSGGSSYNEQFF. For the CDR3, the DNA is TGTGCCAGCACTAGCGGGGGCAGCTCCTACAATGAGCAGTTCTTC. V is TRBV19 and J is TRBJ2-1, with 11 bases aligning to TRBD2. Germline lookup yields CDR1 LNHDA and CDR2 SQIVND (reference sequence). This CDR3 is 15 amino acids long. V trimming: 9 bases; J trimming: 0 bases; junction bases outside the gene matches: 4.

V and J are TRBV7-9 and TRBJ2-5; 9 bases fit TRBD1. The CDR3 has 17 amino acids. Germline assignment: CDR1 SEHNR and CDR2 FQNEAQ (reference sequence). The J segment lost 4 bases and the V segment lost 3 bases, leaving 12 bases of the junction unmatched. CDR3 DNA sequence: TGTGCCAGCAGCTTTGCGGTACCGGGACAGGGTCCAGAGACCCAGTACTTC. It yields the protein CASSFAVPGQGPETQYF.

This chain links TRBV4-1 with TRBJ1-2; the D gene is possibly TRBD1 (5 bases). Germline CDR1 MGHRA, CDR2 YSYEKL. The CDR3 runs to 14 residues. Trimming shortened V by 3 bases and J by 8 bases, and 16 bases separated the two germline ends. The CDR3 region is CASSQIKIRTGYTF. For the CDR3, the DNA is TGCGCCAGCAGCCAGATAAAAATTCGGACAGGCTACACCTTC.

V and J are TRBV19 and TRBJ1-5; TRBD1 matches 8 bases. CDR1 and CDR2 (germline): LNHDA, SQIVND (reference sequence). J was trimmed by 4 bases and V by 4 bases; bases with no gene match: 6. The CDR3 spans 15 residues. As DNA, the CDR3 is TGTGCCAGTAGTACGGGACAGGTCGAGAATCAGCCCCAGCATTTT. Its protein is CASSTGQVENQPQHF.

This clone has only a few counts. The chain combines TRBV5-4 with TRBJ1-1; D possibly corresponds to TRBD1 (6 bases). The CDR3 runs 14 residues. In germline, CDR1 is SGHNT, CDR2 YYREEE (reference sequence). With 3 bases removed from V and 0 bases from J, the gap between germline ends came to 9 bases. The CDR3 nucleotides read TGTGCCAGCAGCTCGGGACAATTGAACACTGAAGCTTTCTTT. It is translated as CASSSGQLNTEAFF. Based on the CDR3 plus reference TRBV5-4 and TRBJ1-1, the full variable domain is ETGVTQSPTHLIKTRGQQVTLRCSSQSGHNTVSWYQQALGQGPQFIFQYYREEENGRGNFPPRFSGLQFPNYSSELNVNALELDDSALYLCASSSGQLNTEAFFGQGTRLTVV.

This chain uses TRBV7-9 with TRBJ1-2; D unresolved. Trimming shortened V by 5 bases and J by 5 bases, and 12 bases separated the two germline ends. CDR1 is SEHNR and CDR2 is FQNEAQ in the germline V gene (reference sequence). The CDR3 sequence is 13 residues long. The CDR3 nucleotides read TGTGCCAGCAGCGATAGGACTGATTATGGCTACACCTTC. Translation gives CASSDRTDYGYTF.

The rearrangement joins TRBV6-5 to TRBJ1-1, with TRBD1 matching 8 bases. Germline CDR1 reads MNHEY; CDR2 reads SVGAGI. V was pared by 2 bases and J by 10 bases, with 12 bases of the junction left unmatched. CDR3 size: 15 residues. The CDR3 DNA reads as TGTGCCAGCAGTTACGCCGGACAGGGTAGGGGAGCAGCTTTCTTT. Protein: CASSYAGQGRGAAFF.

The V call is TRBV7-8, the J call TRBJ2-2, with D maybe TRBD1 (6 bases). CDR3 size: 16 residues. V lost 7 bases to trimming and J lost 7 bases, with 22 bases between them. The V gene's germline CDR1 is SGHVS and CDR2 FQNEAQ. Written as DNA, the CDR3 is TGTGCCAGCAACCCGACAAGGACCAGGGGTAACGGGGAGCTGTTTTTT. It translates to CASNPTRTRGNGELFF.

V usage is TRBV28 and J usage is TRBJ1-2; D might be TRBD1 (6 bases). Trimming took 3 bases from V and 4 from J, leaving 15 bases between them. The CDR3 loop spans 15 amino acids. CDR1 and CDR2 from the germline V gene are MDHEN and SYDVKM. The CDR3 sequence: CASSFPRGFGYGYTF. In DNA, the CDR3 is TGTGCCAGCAGTTTCCCTAGGGGGTTTGGCTATGGCTACACCTTC.

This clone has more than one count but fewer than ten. The CDR3 region has the DNA TGCGCCAGCAGCTTAGAGGGCGGGTCAACCTACGAGCAGTACTTC. This sequence encodes CASSLEGGSTYEQYF. This sequence joins TRBV5-1 and TRBJ2-7; D might be TRBD2 (5 bases). Germline V gives CDR1 SGHRS, CDR2 YFSETQ. V was shortened by 2 bases and J by 2 bases, with 14 bases between the two germline ends. The CDR3 consists of 15 residues. Looking up the rest from reference TRBV5-1 and TRBJ2-7 gives the full variable domain: KAGVTQTPRYLIKTRGQQVTLSCSPISGHRSVSWYQQTPGQGLQFLFEYFSETQRNKGNFPGRFSGRQFSNSRSEMNVSTLELGDSALYLCASSLEGGSTYEQYFGPGTRLTVT.

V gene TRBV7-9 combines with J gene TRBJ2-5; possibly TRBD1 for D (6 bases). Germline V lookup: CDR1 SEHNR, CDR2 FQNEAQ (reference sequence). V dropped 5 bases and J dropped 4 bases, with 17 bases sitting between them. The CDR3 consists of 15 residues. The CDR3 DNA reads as TGTGCCAGCAGCCTAATCCCGCAGGGGCTAGAGACCCAGTACTTC. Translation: CASSLIPQGLETQYF.

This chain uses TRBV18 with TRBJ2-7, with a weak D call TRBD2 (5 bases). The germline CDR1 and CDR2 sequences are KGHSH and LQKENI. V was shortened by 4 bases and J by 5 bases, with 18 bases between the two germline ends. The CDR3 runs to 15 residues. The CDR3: CASSHGVSGKNEQYF. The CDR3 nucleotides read TGTGCCAGCTCACACGGCGTCTCCGGGAAAAACGAGCAGTACTTC.

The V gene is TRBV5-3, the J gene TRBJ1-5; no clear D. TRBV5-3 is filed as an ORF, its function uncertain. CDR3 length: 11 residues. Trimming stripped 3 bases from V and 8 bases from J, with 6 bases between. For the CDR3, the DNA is TGTGCCAGAAGCTGGCCCGAGCCCCAGCATTTT. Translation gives CARSWPEPQHF.

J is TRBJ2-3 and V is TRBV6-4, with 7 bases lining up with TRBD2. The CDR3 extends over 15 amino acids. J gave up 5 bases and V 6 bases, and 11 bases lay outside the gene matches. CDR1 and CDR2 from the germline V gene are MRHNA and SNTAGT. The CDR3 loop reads CASSRTGLGVDTQYF. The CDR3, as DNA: TGTGCCAGCAGCCGAACCGGACTAGGGGTAGATACGCAGTATTTT.

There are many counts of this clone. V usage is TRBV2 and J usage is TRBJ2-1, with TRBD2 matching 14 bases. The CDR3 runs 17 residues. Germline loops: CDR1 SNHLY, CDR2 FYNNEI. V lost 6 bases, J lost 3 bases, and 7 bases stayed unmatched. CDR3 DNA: TGTGCCAGCAGCTATTCGGGACTAGCGGGAGTCTACAATGAGCAGTTCTTC. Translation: CASSYSGLAGVYNEQFF.